Following are 9 T cell receptor beta chains from one sample sequenced in a study of shared clonotypes between healthy human individuals. Terminally differentiated effector memory CD45RA+ cells were left out of the naive CD8 fraction, which was CD45RO-negative and positively selected for CCR7. TCRdb's copy holds only in-frame clones and misses some; the assay was immunoSEQ multiplex PCR. The repertoire has nearly 2 million clones, about 94% of them found once; the top ten carry less than 1.5%. The specimen sequenced was naive CD8+ T cells sorted from blood. The receptors derive from a man younger than 30 in good health.

This chain joins TRBV27 and TRBJ2-7, with 10 bases fitting TRBD2. V gave up 6 bases and J gave up 4 bases; unmatched junction bases: 9. The CDR3 is made up of 15 amino acids. The germline gives CDR1 MNHEY, CDR2 SMNVEV (reference sequence). The CDR3 bases are TGTGCCAGCAGCTCTGTCGGACTAGCGGAGTACGAGCAGTACTTC. It translates to CASSSVGLAEYEQYF.

The CDR3 coding sequence is TGTGCCAGCAGCCAAGGCCTAGGGGGCGGGGAGACCCAGTACTTC. Its protein product is CASSQGLGGGETQYF. The chain uses TRBV4-2 and TRBJ2-5; 7 nucleotides align to TRBD1. The CDR3 runs 15 residues. The trim removed 1 base at V and 5 bases at J, leaving 7 bases unmatched. Germline V gene data show CDR1 as LGHNA and CDR2 as YNFKEQ.

The table lists this clone with a count of one. This chain uses TRBV30 with TRBJ1-4; a possible D gene is TRBD1 (6 bases). The germline V gene has CDR1 GTSNPN and CDR2 SVGIG (reference sequence). V shed 3 bases and J shed 8 bases, with 19 bases lying between them. The CDR3 covers 15 residues. CDR3 nucleotides: TGTGCCTGGAGCCCGGAGGGAGGGGGGACGGAAAAACTGTTTTTT. Its protein is CAWSPEGGGTEKLFF.

V and J are TRBV6-1 and TRBJ1-2; D gene unclear. CDR1 and CDR2 (germline): MNHNS, SASEGT. V was trimmed by 4 bases and J by 0 bases, leaving 12 bases between them. The CDR3 has 15 residues. CDR3: CASSVGPIANYGYTF. For the CDR3, the DNA is TGTGCCAGCAGTGTCGGCCCGATCGCTAACTATGGCTACACCTTC.

The rearrangement links TRBV10-3 to TRBJ2-5; D may be TRBD2 (7 bases). Per the germline V gene, CDR1 is ENHRY and CDR2 is SYGVKD. Trimming removed 4 bases from V and 0 bases from J, with 15 bases in between. The CDR3 extends over 16 amino acids. The CDR3 coding sequence is TGTGCCATCAGTGGTGACCCGGGGGGCGACCAAGAGACCCAGTACTTC. Translating gives CAISGDPGGDQETQYF.

The V call is TRBV11-2, the J call TRBJ1-3, with a possible D match to TRBD1 (6 bases). CDR1 and CDR2 from the germline V gene are SGHAT and FQNNGV. Trimming shortened V by 5 bases and J by 2 bases, and 16 bases separated the two germline ends. The length of the CDR3 is 16 residues. DNA for the CDR3: TGTGCCAGCAGCCCCCAACAGGGTTGGGCTGGAAACACCATATATTTT. Its protein product is CASSPQQGWAGNTIYF.

V gene TRBV28 combines with J gene TRBJ2-3; TRBD2 is a possible D gene (6 bases). This CDR3 spans 16 amino acids. CDR1 MDHEN and CDR2 SYDVKM come from the germline V gene. Trimming removed 6 bases at V and 3 bases at J, with 19 bases between. CDR3 DNA: TGTGCCAGCAGCCAGGGAGGAGAAGGGGAAACAGATACGCAGTATTTT. It is translated as CASSQGGEGETDTQYF.

Only one count was recorded for this clone. The V gene is TRBV2, the J gene TRBJ2-6; D ambiguous. Per the germline V gene, CDR1 is SNHLY and CDR2 is FYNNEI. V gave up 7 bases and J gave up 1 base, with 5 bases separating them. The CDR3 sequence is 13 residues long. The CDR3 bases are TGTGCCAGCATGGGATCTGGGGCCAACGTCCTGACTTTC. This gives the protein CASMGSGANVLTF.

The V call is TRBV5-6, the J call TRBJ2-5, with 8 bases lining up with TRBD2. Trimming cost V 2 bases and J 5 bases; bases outside gene matches: 5. Per the germline V gene, CDR1 is SGHDT and CDR2 is YYEEEE. The CDR3 is 14 amino acids. CDR3 coding DNA: TGTGCCAGCAGCTTTAGCGGGATTTGGGAGACCCAGTACTTC. Encoded protein: CASSFSGIWETQYF.